The rows below give T cell receptor beta chains drawn from one sample of a study of glioma-infiltrating T cells. One entry per CDR3 protein, called by TCRdb with MiXCR from the multiplex PCR reads. The sample contains about 190,000 distinct CDR3 sequences, over 30% of which appear only once. The source material was glioma tissue, nonneoplastic brain tissue, or PBMCs (not recorded which). The source of these receptors is a human donor with low-grade glioma or glioblastoma, undergoing nonglioma brain surgery, or in good health (not recorded which). Each CDR3 is given with its conserved first and last residue. The D gene is left open where the match is weak. For some rows the clone size is stated as once, few or many, or as a class when expanded; others skip it.

>TRBJ2-7|TRBV6-1|17|TRBD1|many
CASSNPSHRGQYYEQYF
TGTGCCAGCAGTAACCCTTCGCACAGGGGACAATACTACGAGCAGTACTTC
>TRBJ1-5|TRBV5-4|15|.|many
CASSNAGEGSQPQHF
TGTGCCAGCAGCAATGCAGGGGAAGGATCCCAGCCCCAGCATTTT
>TRBJ1-1|TRBV29-1|10|.|many
CSVSIPEAFF
TGCAGCGTTTCAATCCCTGAAGCTTTCTTT
>TRBJ2-3|TRBV28|15|TRBD2|many
CAGGTSGTPTDTQYF
TGTGCCGGCGGGACTAGCGGGACCCCCACAGATACGCAGTATTTT
>TRBJ2-7|TRBV20-1|15|TRBD2|many
CSALPEGGLRDEQYF
TGCAGTGCCCTTCCCGAGGGAGGGCTTCGGGACGAGCAGTACTTC
>TRBJ1-1|TRBV12-3/TRBV12-4|16|TRBD1|many
CASSFYTQGPNTEAFF
TGTGCCAGCAGTTTTTACACACAGGGGCCGAACACTGAAGCTTTCTTT
>TRBJ2-7|TRBV20-1|12|.|many
CSGSSDSDEQYF
TGCAGTGGCTCGTCCGACTCGGACGAGCAGTACTTC
>TRBJ2-7|TRBV29-1|11|.|few
CSVDLGSEQYF
TGCAGCGTTGATCTGGGATCCGAGCAGTACTTC
>TRBJ1-2|TRBV12-3/TRBV12-4|13|TRBD1|few
CASTLGTGYGYTF
TGTGCCAGCACCCTGGGGACAGGCTATGGCTACACCTTC
>TRBJ2-7|TRBV3-1|13|.|many
CASSHGGSYEQYF
TGTGCCAGCAGCCACGGGGGTTCCTACGAGCAGTACTTC
>TRBJ1-2|TRBV3-1|14|.|many
CASSQGVTGYGYTF
TGTGCCAGCAGCCAAGGGGTTACGGGCTATGGCTACACCTTC
>TRBJ2-3|TRBV12-5|17|TRBD2|many
CASGSTSGRKGADTQYF
TGTGCTAGTGGGTCGACTAGCGGGAGAAAAGGCGCAGATACGCAGTATTTT
>TRBJ2-7|TRBV7-9|15|.|.
CASSLVSPGSYEQYF
TGTGCCAGCAGCTTAGTTTCGCCAGGATCCTACGAGCAGTACTTC
>TRBJ2-1|TRBV12-5|17|.|few
CASGLVLALRGNNEQFF
TGTGCTAGTGGTTTGGTTTTGGCCTTGAGGGGGAACAATGAGCAGTTCTTC
>TRBJ2-1|TRBV4-1|16|TRBD2|.
CASSQGGLVGYNEQFF
TGCGCCAGCAGCCAAGGGGGACTAGTCGGCTACAATGAGCAGTTCTTC
>TRBJ2-7|TRBV11-2|10|.|.
CASSPLEQYF
TGTGCCAGCAGCCCCCTGGAGCAGTACTTC
>TRBJ2-3|TRBV4-1|16|.|few
CASSPWTEGRADTQYF
TGCGCCAGCAGCCCTTGGACAGAGGGCCGAGCAGATACGCAGTATTTT
>TRBJ1-5|TRBV6-2/TRBV6-3|14|.|many
CASSYPGQNQPQHF
TGTGCCAGCAGTTACCCTGGACAGAATCAGCCCCAGCATTTT
>TRBJ1-4|TRBV6-2/TRBV6-3|15|TRBD1|.
CASSSTGTGDEKLFF
TGTGCCAGCAGTTCCACAGGGACAGGGGATGAAAAACTGTTTTTT
>TRBJ1-2|TRBV5-1|14|TRBD1|many
CASSPGTEGSGYTF
TGCGCCAGCAGTCCGGGGACAGAAGGATCCGGCTACACCTTC
>TRBJ2-7|TRBV20-1|11|.|many
CSASNSYEQYF
TGCAGTGCTAGTAACTCCTACGAGCAGTACTTC
>TRBJ2-2|TRBV6-1|13|.|many
CASLVISTGELFF
TGTGCCAGCTTGGTGATCAGTACCGGGGAGCTGTTTTTT
>TRBJ2-7|TRBV3-1|15|TRBD2|.
CASSRGGGGLSEQYF
TGTGCCAGCAGCCGGGGTGGCGGGGGGCTCTCCGAGCAGTACTTC
>TRBJ1-2|TRBV29-1|12|.|many
CSVEPDKGGYTF
TGCAGCGTTGAGCCAGACAAGGGTGGCTACACCTTC
>TRBJ2-7|TRBV7-2|14|.|many
CASSLVAVQYEQYF
TGTGCCAGCAGCTTAGTAGCGGTTCAATACGAGCAGTACTTC
>TRBJ1-2|TRBV12-3/TRBV12-4|14|.|few
CATAPGGSLYGYTF
TGTGCCACCGCGCCGGGGGGAAGCCTATATGGCTACACCTTC
>TRBJ2-2|TRBV10-3|14|TRBD1|few
CAIRRQGNTGELFF
TGTGCCATCAGGAGACAGGGGAACACCGGGGAGCTGTTTTTT
>TRBJ2-1|TRBV6-2/TRBV6-3|17|.|many
CASSYFGGQSSYNEQFF
TGTGCCAGCAGTTATTTCGGGGGACAGAGCTCCTACAATGAGCAGTTCTTC
>TRBJ2-1|TRBV30|10|.|.
CACYINEQFF
TGTGCCTGTTACATCAATGAGCAGTTCTTC
>TRBJ1-5|TRBV30|15|.|few
CAWSEGTALNQPQHF
TGTGCCTGGAGTGAGGGGACTGCACTCAATCAGCCCCAGCATTTT
>TRBJ1-1|TRBV29-1|11|.|many
CSVVGNTEAFF
TGCAGCGTTGTGGGGAACACTGAAGCTTTCTTT
>TRBJ1-5|TRBV19|13|.|many
CASSVSGDQPQHF
TGTGCCAGTAGCGTCTCGGGGGACCAGCCCCAGCATTTT
>TRBJ1-4|TRBV27|17|.|many
CASSLRGSFVTNEKLFF
TGTGCCAGCAGTTTACGAGGGTCCTTCGTAACTAATGAAAAACTGTTTTTT
>TRBJ2-3|TRBV2|14|TRBD2|few
CASSEIGLAGAQYF
TGTGCCAGCAGTGAAATCGGGCTAGCGGGAGCGCAGTATTTT
>TRBJ2-2|TRBV27|13|TRBD1|many
CASSQQGYGELFF
TGTGCCAGCAGTCAACAGGGGTACGGGGAGCTGTTTTTT
>TRBJ2-5|TRBV25-1|16|.|many
CASSESSGQTQETQYF
TGTGCCAGCAGTGAATCATCCGGACAGACCCAAGAGACCCAGTACTTC
>TRBJ1-3|TRBV7-2|18|TRBD1|.
CASSLAGFGIGGGDTIYF
TGTGCCAGCAGCTTAGCGGGGTTTGGAATAGGGGGCGGCGACACCATATATTTT
>TRBJ2-1|TRBV5-6|17|TRBD1|.
CASSLPGQGTTRNEQFF
TGTGCCAGCAGCTTGCCGGGACAGGGAACAACACGTAATGAGCAGTTCTTC
>TRBJ1-1|TRBV19|13|.|few
CASSILGPPEAFF
TGTGCCAGTAGTATTCTAGGGCCCCCTGAAGCTTTCTTT
>TRBJ2-7|TRBV27|14|TRBD1|.
CASKPGQGFYEQYF
TGTGCCAGCAAACCAGGACAGGGATTCTACGAGCAGTACTTC
>TRBJ2-1|TRBV7-3|15|.|many
CASSPGALSYNEQFF
TGTGCCAGCAGCCCGGGGGCCCTCTCCTACAATGAGCAGTTCTTC